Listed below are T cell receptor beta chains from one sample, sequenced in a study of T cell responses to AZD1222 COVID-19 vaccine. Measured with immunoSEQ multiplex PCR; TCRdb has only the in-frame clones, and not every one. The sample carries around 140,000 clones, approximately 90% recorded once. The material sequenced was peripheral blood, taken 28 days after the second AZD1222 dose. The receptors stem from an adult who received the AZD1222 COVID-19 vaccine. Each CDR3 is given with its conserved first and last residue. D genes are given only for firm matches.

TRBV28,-,CASSSWTIMNTEAFF
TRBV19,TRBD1,CASSIGLSDREWQYF
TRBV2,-,CASSEDWTAGSRQHF
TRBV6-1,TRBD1,CASSEEVAGGGQPQHF
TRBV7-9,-,CASSFGDNEQFF
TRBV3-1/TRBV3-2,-,CASSTQETQYF
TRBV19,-,CASSKGDRVLGGDGYTF
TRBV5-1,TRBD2,CASSLGAGGHQETQYF
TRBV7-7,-,CASSLRRGTEAFF
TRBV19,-,CASSIKGRDTEAFF
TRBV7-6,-,CASSAFPGVQETQYF
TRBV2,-,CASSEARVYTEAFF
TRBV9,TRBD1,CASSVDGTGGFGGYGYTF
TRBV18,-,CASSPGLTGNTIYF
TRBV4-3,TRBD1,CASSQYTAGTGRNEQFF
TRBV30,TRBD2,CAWSGGGQETQYF
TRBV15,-,CATSTMTGLGVSSYNSPLHF
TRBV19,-,CASSSLGGNQPQHF
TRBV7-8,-,CASSFQPRTFSGQETQYF
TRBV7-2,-,CASTPPGGGNTIYF
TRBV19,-,CASSIDLETTPYEQYF
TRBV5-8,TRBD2,CASSETSGVEYF
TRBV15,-,CATSRPYRALNTEAFF
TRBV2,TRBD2,CASSEPGLAGDTQYF
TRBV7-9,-,CASPPTGSLNTGELFF
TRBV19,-,CASSLGATAGGYTF
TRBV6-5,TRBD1,CASRQPGQRENEQFF
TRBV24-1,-,CATSDPLGGTGELFF
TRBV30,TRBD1,CAWSRGTGKYGANVLTF